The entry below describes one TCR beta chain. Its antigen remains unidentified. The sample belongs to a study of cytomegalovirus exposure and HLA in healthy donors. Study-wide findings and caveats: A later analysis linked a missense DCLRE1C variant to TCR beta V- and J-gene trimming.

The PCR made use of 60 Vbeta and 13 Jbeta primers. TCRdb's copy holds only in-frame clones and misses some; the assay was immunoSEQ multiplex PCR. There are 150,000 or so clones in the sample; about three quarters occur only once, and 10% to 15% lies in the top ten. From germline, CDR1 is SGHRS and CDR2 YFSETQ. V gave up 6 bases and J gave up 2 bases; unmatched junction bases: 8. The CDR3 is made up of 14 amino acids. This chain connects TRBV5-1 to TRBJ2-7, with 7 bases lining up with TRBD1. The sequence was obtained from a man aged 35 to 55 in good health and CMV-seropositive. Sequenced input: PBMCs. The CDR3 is CASNPTGSTYEQYF. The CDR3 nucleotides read TGCGCCAGCAACCCGACAGGGAGTACCTACGAGCAGTACTTC.